This T cell receptor (beta chain) came from a study of PD-L1 blockade in urothelial cancer. Study-wide context: Chemotherapy regimens numbering 0 to 3 had been given to patients. Blood was subjected to analysis at 3 weeks (second dose) and 6 weeks following treatment start.

The data were produced by immunoSEQ multiplex PCR, yet TCRdb's version contains in-frame clones alone and is incomplete. The sample lists about 90,000 clones, roughly 90% seen once, with 8% to 9.5% in the top ten. The CDR3 has 14 amino acids. V lost 0 bases, J lost 5 bases, and 8 bases lay in between. Germline-derived CDR1 and CDR2 are LGHNA and YNFKEQ. The TCR originated in a man aged 60 to 69 with urothelial cancer. The V and J genes are TRBV4-2 and TRBJ1-5, with D tentatively TRBD1 (5 bases). The source was PBMCs, collected around atezolizumab (anti-PD-L1) treatment. CDR3 in DNA: TGTGCCAGCAGCCAAGACGGGGGTGATCAGCCCCAGCATTTT. This translates into CASSQDGGDQPQHF.